These 31 T cell receptor beta chains originate from one sample sequenced in a study of T cell repertoires in cytomegalovirus infection (dated by TCRdb to between 2018 and 2021). These reads were obtained on an Illumina HiSeq 1500. The raw public data were reprocessed by TCRdb itself: fastp quality trimming at Q25, MiXCR clonotype calling, in-frame beta chains only. Identical CDR3 protein sequences are pooled into one entry, listed with their most common genes and DNA. The sample profile shows 490,000 or so distinct CDR3 sequences; approximately 10% of them were found once. Together, the top ten hold roughly a tenth of the sample. The sequencing sample was made of PBMCs. The origin of the receptors is a human donor in good health (CMV status not recorded). Some clones in this sample may be carry-over from other donors' samples.

This clonotype was recorded many times. The V call is TRBV7-9, the J call TRBJ1-2, with a tentative D call TRBD1 (5 bases). CDR1 SEHNR and CDR2 FQNEAQ come from the germline V gene (reference sequence). The CDR3 loop spans 12 amino acids. The V and J ends lost 1 base and 8 bases respectively, with 8 bases between them. CDR3 DNA sequence: TGTGCCAGCAGCTTAGGCCGGGGCGGCTACACCTTC. Its protein is CASSLGRGGYTF.

V gene TRBV7-2 combines with J gene TRBJ1-2; no clear D gene. Between the trimmed V and J ends, which lost 1 base and 0 bases, there was a span of 15 bases. CDR1 is SGHTA and CDR2 is FQGNSA in the germline V gene. CDR3 size: 17 residues. The CDR3 DNA follows: TGTGCCAGCAGCTTAGAGCCAGGACGGATTTCTAACTATGGCTACACCTTC. Its translation: CASSLEPGRISNYGYTF. Supplemented by reference TRBV7-2 and TRBJ1-2, the full variable domain reads GAGVSQSPSNKVTEKGKDVELRCDPISGHTALYWYRQSLGQGLEFLIYFQGNSAPDKSGLPSDRFSAERTGGSVSTLTIQRTQQEDSAVYLCASSLEPGRISNYGYTFGSGTRLTVV.

This clonotype was seen repeatedly, ten times or more. J is TRBJ2-1 and V is TRBV7-3; D tentatively reads TRBD1 or TRBD2 (6 bases each). Trimming cost V 7 bases and J 7 bases, with 17 bases left between them. This CDR3 has 14 residues. Germline lookup yields CDR1 SGHTA and CDR2 FQGTGA. CDR3 amino acids: CASTLGGHKNEQFF. DNA for the CDR3: TGTGCCAGCACCCTGGGGGGACACAAAAATGAGCAGTTCTTC.

This clonotype has at least ten counts. The V gene is TRBV4-1, the J gene TRBJ2-2, with 7 nucleotides matching TRBD2. CDR3 size: 15 residues. V lost 2 bases to trimming and J lost 6 bases; unmatched junction nucleotides: 6. Germline V lookup: CDR1 MGHRA, CDR2 YSYEKL. The CDR3 reads CASSQLGTTPGELFF. CDR3 coding DNA: TGCGCCAGCAGCCAACTCGGGACTACTCCCGGGGAGCTGTTTTTT.

This clonotype was seen ten or more times. The chain is built from TRBV29-1 and TRBJ2-7; D uncertain. The V gene lost 5 bases and the J gene lost 7 bases, with 12 bases spanning the gap. The CDR3 contains 11 residues. CDR1 is SQVTM and CDR2 is ANQGSEA in the germline V gene. The CDR3 region has the DNA TGCAGCGTTCGGACGGACGGGGAGCAGTACTTC. Protein product: CSVRTDGEQYF.

This clonotype occurred many times. The chain has TRBV10-1 and TRBJ1-6, with a possible D match to TRBD1 (6 bases). This CDR3 is built from 16 residues. With 0 bases removed from V and 6 bases from J, the gap between germline ends came to 12 bases. Germline assignment: CDR1 WNHNN and CDR2 SYGVQD (reference sequence). The CDR3 here is CASSESNGGLNSPLHF. The CDR3 DNA reads as TGCGCCAGCAGTGAGTCGAATGGGGGGCTTAATTCACCCCTCCACTTT.

This clonotype occurred many times. The chain couples TRBV7-8 to TRBJ2-7; 8 bases align to TRBD1. This CDR3 spans 14 amino acids. With 1 base clipped from V and 3 bases from J, the junction kept 2 bases outside the gene matches. Germline lookup yields CDR1 SGHVS and CDR2 FQNEAQ. CDR3 in DNA: TGTGCCAGCAGCTTAGGGACAGGGAACTACGAGCAGTACTTC. Amino acid sequence: CASSLGTGNYEQYF.

J is TRBJ1-6 and V is TRBV5-1, with D possibly being TRBD1 (5 bases). The CDR3 is 14 residues long. The germline V and J ends were trimmed by 0 bases and 10 bases, with 11 bases remaining between them. From germline, CDR1 is SGHRS and CDR2 YFSETQ. The CDR3 bases are TGCGCCAGCAGCTTGGCCCGGACACTGTCACCCCTCCACTTT. It codes for CASSLARTLSPLHF.

This clonotype appeared a few times. The V call is TRBV29-1, the J call TRBJ1-2, with D perhaps TRBD1 (5 bases). This CDR3 is built from 13 residues. V was clipped by 4 bases and J by 6 bases, with 15 bases between them. Germline V CDR1 and CDR2: SQVTM, ANQGSEA. CDR3 in amino acids: CSVVGGRRNGYTF. As DNA, the CDR3 is TGCAGCGTTGTGGGGGGACGGAGGAATGGCTACACCTTC.

The rearrangement links TRBV7-6 to TRBJ2-7; no clear D gene. CDR1 is SGHVS and CDR2 is FNYEAQ in the germline V gene. Trimming took off 6 bases at V and 2 bases at J, with 14 bases between the two ends. CDR3 length: 14 residues. The CDR3 sequence: CASRLVDGPYEQYF. The CDR3, as DNA: TGTGCCAGCAGGTTGGTCGATGGTCCCTACGAGCAGTACTTC.

This clonotype was counted at least ten times. The rearrangement joins TRBV3-1 to TRBJ1-2; D ambiguous. This CDR3 is 14 amino acids long. Trimming stripped 6 bases from V and 3 bases from J, with 14 bases between. The germline V gene has CDR1 LGHDT and CDR2 YNNKEL (reference sequence). The CDR3 loop reads CASSPAGSDYGYTF. The CDR3 coding sequence is TGTGCCAGCAGTCCCGCCGGCTCAGACTATGGCTACACCTTC. The complete variable domain, with remaining parts taken from reference TRBV3-1 and TRBJ1-2, reads DTAVSQTPKYLVTQMGNDKSIKCEQNLGHDTMYWYKQDSKKFLKIMFSYNNKELIINETVPNRFSPKSPDKAHLNLHINSLELGDSAVYFCASSPAGSDYGYTFGSGTRLTVV.

This clonotype was found many times. This chain links TRBV5-1 with TRBJ2-2, with TRBD1 as a possible D gene (5 bases). Trimming left V 5 bases short and J 5 bases short, with 10 bases between. The CDR3 has 13 amino acids. CDR1 SGHRS and CDR2 YFSETQ come from the germline V gene. As DNA, the CDR3 is TGCGCCAGCAGACCTGGACAAACCGGGGAGCTGTTTTTT. This translates into CASRPGQTGELFF. The whole variable domain, filled in from reference TRBV5-1 and TRBJ2-2, reads KAGVTQTPRYLIKTRGQQVTLSCSPISGHRSVSWYQQTPGQGLQFLFEYFSETQRNKGNFPGRFSGRQFSNSRSEMNVSTLELGDSALYLCASRPGQTGELFFGEGSRLTVL.

This clonotype was seen at least ten times. A read error may explain this, as a much larger clone is one base away. V and J are TRBV12-3 or TRBV12-4 and TRBJ2-2, with 8 bases that match TRBD2. The CDR3 has 13 amino acids. V dropped 7 bases and J dropped 7; count of bases not matched to a gene: 5. The CDR3 sequence: CASNPGGNGELFF. The CDR3 DNA reads as TGTGCCAGCAATCCGGGAGGGAACGGGGAGCTGTTTTTT.

This clonotype showed up many times. The chain recombines TRBV7-2 with TRBJ1-1; D perhaps matches TRBD1 (5 bases). V shed 4 bases and J shed 7 bases, with 10 bases lying between them. In germline, CDR1 is SGHTA, CDR2 FQGNSA. This CDR3 region has 12 residues. Here the CDR3 reads CASSYQRGEAFF. In nucleotides, the CDR3 is TGTGCCAGCAGCTACCAAAGGGGTGAAGCTTTCTTT.

This clonotype appeared a few times. CDR3 sequence reads: CASSADKGEKLFF. CDR3 DNA: TGCGCCAGCAGCGCGGACAAGGGTGAAAAACTGTTTTTT. The chain employs TRBV5-1 and TRBJ1-4, with a tentative D call TRBD1 (5 bases). The CDR3 extends over 13 amino acids. In germline, CDR1 is SGHRS, CDR2 YFSETQ. V was trimmed by 4 bases and J by 7 bases, leaving 11 bases between them.

There are many counts of this clonotype. Here the CDR3 reads CASRIDRGNTGELFF. The CDR3 region has the DNA TGTGCCAGCAGGATTGACAGGGGAAACACCGGGGAGCTGTTTTTT. The chain couples TRBV12-3 or TRBV12-4 to TRBJ2-2; 8 positions match TRBD1. V lost 6 bases, J lost 2 bases, and 5 bases stayed unmatched. This CDR3 region has 15 residues.

The sample holds a few counts of this clonotype. The rearrangement uses TRBV11-2 and TRBJ2-5; D ambiguous. This CDR3 is 13 amino acids long. V was clipped by 0 bases and J by 7 bases, with 9 bases between them. In germline, CDR1 is SGHAT, CDR2 FQNNGV. The CDR3 DNA reads as TGTGCCAGCAGCTTAGAACCCGGGTCGACCCAGTACTTC. Protein sequence: CASSLEPGSTQYF.

This clonotype has a handful of counts. The genes are TRBV3-1 and TRBJ2-1, with TRBD1 matching 8 bases. Germline V gene lookup returns CDR1 LGHDT and CDR2 YNNKEL (reference sequence). V gave up 0 bases and J gave up 2 bases; unmatched junction bases: 0. This CDR3 is built from 15 residues. CDR3 nucleotide sequence: TGTGCCAGCAGCCAAGAACAGGGGGCCTACAATGAGCAGTTCTTC. Its translation: CASSQEQGAYNEQFF.

Many counts were recorded for this clonotype. V usage is TRBV2 and J usage is TRBJ1-6; D remains ambiguous. The V end was cut by 6 bases, the J end by 10 bases, with 16 bases between. CDR1 is SNHLY and CDR2 is FYNNEI in the germline V gene. The CDR3 loop spans 14 amino acids. Written as DNA, the CDR3 is TGTGCCAGCAGAGGCGACGGTCGTGGGTCACCCCTCCACTTT. Translated: CASRGDGRGSPLHF.

The table lists this clonotype with many counts. The rearrangement links TRBV7-6 to TRBJ1-5; maybe TRBD1 (5 bases). With 2 bases removed from V and 1 base from J, the gap between germline ends came to 12 bases. Germline CDR1 and CDR2: SGHVS and FNYEAQ. The CDR3 is 16 amino acids. CDR3 sequence reads: CASSLMGGRSNQPQHF. The CDR3 region has the DNA TGTGCCAGCAGCTTAATGGGGGGAAGGAGCAATCAGCCCCAGCATTTT.

J is TRBJ2-7 and V is TRBV28, with 10 bases lining up with TRBD2. Germline CDR1 reads MDHEN; CDR2 reads SYDVKM. CDR3 length equals 22 residues. Trimming removed 2 bases from V and 0 bases from J; junction bases left unmatched: 22. DNA for the CDR3: TGTGCCAGCAGTTTAGACCTCGGGGGGGTGCTAGCGGGAGCCTCAAGCTCCTACGAGCAGTACTTC. Protein sequence: CASSLDLGGVLAGASSSYEQYF.

This clonotype has a count of ten or more. The chain employs TRBV2 and TRBJ1-1, with TRBD1 matching 9 bases. Trimming cost V 4 bases and J 8 bases; bases outside gene matches: 5. The germline gives CDR1 SNHLY, CDR2 FYNNEI. CDR3 size: 13 residues. CDR3 coding DNA: TGTGCCAGCAGTGTTTTCGGGACAGGGGAAGCTTTCTTT. Residues: CASSVFGTGEAFF.

This clonotype has a count of ten or more. The chain couples TRBV2 to TRBJ1-1, with D hard to call. Germline CDR1 and CDR2: SNHLY and FYNNEI. The V gene lost 5 bases and the J gene lost 2 bases, with 9 bases spanning the gap. The CDR3 totals 13 residues. The CDR3 DNA reads TGTGCCAGCAGTTTTTCGGACAACACTGAAGCTTTCTTT. It translates to CASSFSDNTEAFF.

The genes are TRBV28 and TRBJ2-4; D is ambiguous. There are 16 residues in the CDR3. Trimming removed 6 bases at V and 0 bases at J, with 15 bases between. Per germline, CDR1 MDHEN and CDR2 SYDVKM. In DNA form, the CDR3 reads TGTGCCAGCAGCCCCAGGACGTTTCTAGCCAAAAACATTCAGTACTTC. Amino acids: CASSPRTFLAKNIQYF.

This clonotype was detected ten times or more. The genes are TRBV12-3 or TRBV12-4 and TRBJ1-1, with 9 bases fitting TRBD1. The ends lost 5 bases at V and 6 bases at J; junction bases unmatched: 7. The CDR3 is 14 residues long. This chain's CDR3 is CASSPQGAISEAFF. The DNA of the CDR3 is TGTGCCAGCAGTCCACAGGGGGCGATCTCTGAAGCTTTCTTT.

This chain uses TRBV6-5 with TRBJ1-2; no clear D gene. Germline-derived CDR1 and CDR2 are MNHEY and SVGAGI. There are 14 residues in the CDR3. V dropped 2 bases and J dropped 4 bases, with 11 bases sitting between them. CDR3 in amino acids: CASSYRTWGYGYTF. The CDR3 nucleotides are TGTGCCAGCAGTTACCGGACTTGGGGCTATGGCTACACCTTC.

This clonotype was seen only a few times. V and J are TRBV14 and TRBJ2-7; D may correspond to TRBD1 or TRBD2 (6 bases each). The CDR3 runs to 15 residues. V was clipped by 2 bases and J by 4 bases, with 15 bases between them. CDR1 SGHDN and CDR2 FVKESK come from the germline V gene. Here the CDR3 reads CASSQLSGGGYEQYF. CDR3 nucleotides: TGTGCCAGCAGCCAACTTAGCGGAGGGGGGTACGAGCAGTACTTC.

V usage is TRBV2 and J usage is TRBJ1-2; D is possibly TRBD1 (6 bases). CDR1 is SNHLY and CDR2 is FYNNEI in the germline V gene. This CDR3 spans 11 amino acids. Trimming cost V 7 bases and J 4 bases, with 7 bases left between them. The CDR3 sequence is CASKDSYGYTF. Written as DNA, the CDR3 is TGTGCCAGCAAGGACAGCTATGGCTACACCTTC.

This clonotype was seen ten or more times. CDR3 sequence: CASSLGLSGFGYGYTF. DNA of the CDR3: TGTGCCAGCAGCTTAGGGTTGTCGGGCTTCGGCTATGGCTACACCTTC. The genes are TRBV7-2 and TRBJ1-2; D gene ambiguous. The germline CDR1 and CDR2 sequences are SGHTA and FQGNSA. The CDR3 contains 16 residues. V was clipped by 1 base and J by 4 bases, with 16 bases between them. Based on the CDR3 plus reference TRBV7-2 and TRBJ1-2, the full variable domain is GAGVSQSPSNKVTEKGKDVELRCDPISGHTALYWYRQSLGQGLEFLIYFQGNSAPDKSGLPSDRFSAERTGGSVSTLTIQRTQQEDSAVYLCASSLGLSGFGYGYTFGSGTRLTVV.

The chain is built from TRBV28 and TRBJ1-5; 8 nucleotides align to TRBD1. Germline CDR1 and CDR2: MDHEN and SYDVKM. Trimming at V came to 5 bases and at J to 5 bases, leaving 8 bases not matched to a gene. The CDR3 is 15 amino acids. CDR3 sequence: CASSTRGQGHQPQHF. The DNA for the CDR3 is TGTGCCAGCAGTACCCGAGGACAGGGTCATCAGCCCCAGCATTTT. Together with reference TRBV28 and TRBJ1-5, the CDR3 gives the full variable domain: DVKVTQSSRYLVKRTGEKVFLECVQDMDHENMFWYRQDPGLGLRLIYFSYDVKMKEKGDIPEGYSVSREKKERFSLILESASTNQTSMYLCASSTRGQGHQPQHFGDGTRLSIL.

This clonotype was recorded many times. The V and J genes are TRBV5-4 and TRBJ2-3; perhaps TRBD2 as D (7 bases). CDR3 length: 15 amino acids. With 2 bases removed from V and 5 bases from J, the gap between germline ends came to 15 bases. Germline CDR1 SGHNT, CDR2 YYREEE (reference sequence). CDR3 in amino acids: CASSLIGGRGDTQYF. The DNA of the CDR3 is TGTGCCAGCAGCTTAATCGGGGGGCGGGGAGATACGCAGTATTTT.